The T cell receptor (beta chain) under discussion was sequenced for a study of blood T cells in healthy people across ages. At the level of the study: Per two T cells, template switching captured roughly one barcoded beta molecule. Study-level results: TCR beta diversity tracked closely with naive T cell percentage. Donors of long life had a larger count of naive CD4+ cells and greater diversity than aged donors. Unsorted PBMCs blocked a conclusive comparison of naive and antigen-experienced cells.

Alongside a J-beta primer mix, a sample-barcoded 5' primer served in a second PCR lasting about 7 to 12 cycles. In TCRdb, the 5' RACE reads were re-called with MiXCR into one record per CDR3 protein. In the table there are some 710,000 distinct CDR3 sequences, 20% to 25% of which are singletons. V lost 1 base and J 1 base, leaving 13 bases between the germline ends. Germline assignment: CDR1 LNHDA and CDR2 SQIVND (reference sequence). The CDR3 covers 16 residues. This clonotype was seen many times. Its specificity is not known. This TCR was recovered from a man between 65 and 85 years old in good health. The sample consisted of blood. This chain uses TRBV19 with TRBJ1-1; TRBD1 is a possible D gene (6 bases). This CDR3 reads CASSIAPDRPNTEAFF. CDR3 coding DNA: TGTGCCAGTAGTATAGCCCCCGACAGGCCGAACACTGAAGCTTTCTTT.